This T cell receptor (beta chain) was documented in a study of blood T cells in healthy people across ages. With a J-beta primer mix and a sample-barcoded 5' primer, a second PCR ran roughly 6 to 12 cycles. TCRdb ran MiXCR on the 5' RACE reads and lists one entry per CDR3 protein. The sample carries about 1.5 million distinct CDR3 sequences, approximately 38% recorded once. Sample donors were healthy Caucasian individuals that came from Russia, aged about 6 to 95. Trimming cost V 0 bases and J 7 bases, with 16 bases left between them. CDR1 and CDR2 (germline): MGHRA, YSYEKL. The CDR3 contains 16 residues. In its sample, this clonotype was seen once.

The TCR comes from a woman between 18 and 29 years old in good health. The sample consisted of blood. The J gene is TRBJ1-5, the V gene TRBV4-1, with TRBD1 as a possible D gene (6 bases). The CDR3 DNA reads TGCGCCAGCAGCCAAGATCACCCCACAGGGACCCAGCCCCAGCATTTT. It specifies CASSQDHPTGTQPQHF.